This T cell receptor (beta chain) is from a study of T cell responses to AZD1222 COVID-19 vaccine. TCRdb keeps only in-frame clones here, not all; method: immunoSEQ multiplex PCR. Among some 190,000 clones, almost 95% were seen once, and the ten largest hold over 1%. The CDR3 is 18 residues long. In germline, CDR1 is SEHNR, CDR2 FQNEAQ (reference sequence). Trimming cost V 3 bases and J 0 bases, with 18 bases left between them. Only one count was recorded for this clone. The receptor was isolated from an adult in good health. V gene TRBV7-9 combines with J gene TRBJ1-3; the D is unclear. Source: peripheral blood, taken on day 0 of AZD1222 vaccination. The CDR3 DNA reads TGTGCCAGCAGCTTTTTATTCGCAACGGCGAGCTCTGGAAACACCATATATTTT. Translated, it gives CASSFLFATASSGNTIYF.